The 29 T cell receptor beta chains below come from one sample, sequenced in a study of control samples from healthy donors and cancer patients. Method: immunoSEQ multiplex PCR; TCRdb's copy keeps in-frame clones and lacks some. The sample lists 150,000 or so clones, approximately 94% occurring once. The sample comprised blood. The origin of the receptors is a woman aged 40 to 50 in good health.

The chain combines TRBV3-1 (or the pseudogene TRBV3-2) with TRBJ2-2; 9 nucleotides agree with TRBD2. In germline, CDR1 is LGHDT, CDR2 YNNKEL (reference sequence). The ends lost 2 bases at V and 7 bases at J; junction bases unmatched: 14. The CDR3 totals 18 residues. CDR3: CASSQLTPSGILNGELFF. Here the CDR3 DNA reads TGTGCCAGCAGCCAACTTACTCCTAGCGGGATCTTGAACGGGGAGCTGTTTTTT.

The gene calls are TRBV12-5 and TRBJ2-5; tentatively, D is TRBD1 or TRBD2 (5 bases each). Germline values: CDR1 LGHNT, CDR2 FRNRAP. Trimming shortened V by 2 bases and J by 5 bases, and 15 bases separated the two germline ends. CDR3 length: 15 amino acids. Here the CDR3 reads CASGLKPGEGETQYF. The DNA of the CDR3 is TGTGCTAGTGGTTTGAAGCCGGGCGAGGGGGAGACCCAGTACTTC.

The chain uses TRBV29-1 and TRBJ1-1; D not resolved. The CDR3 sequence is 12 residues long. Trimming removed 4 bases from V and 5 bases from J, with 11 bases in between. Germline values: CDR1 SQVTM, CDR2 ANQGSEA. The chain's CDR3 is CSVVRSDTEAFF. DNA for the CDR3: TGCAGCGTTGTTCGGTCGGATACTGAAGCTTTCTTT.

This clone is a singleton in its sample. The chain couples TRBV9 to TRBJ1-6, with D maybe TRBD1 (6 bases). There are 15 residues in the CDR3. Germline values: CDR1 SGDLS, CDR2 YYNGEE. Trimming pared 6 bases from V and 5 bases from J, leaving 15 bases between. CDR3 sequence: CASKRGAGDNSPLHF. Written as DNA, the CDR3 is TGTGCCAGCAAGCGGGGGGCAGGAGATAATTCACCCCTCCACTTT.

V and J are TRBV6-4 and TRBJ1-5; D is ambiguous. The CDR3 sequence is 13 residues long. CDR1 and CDR2 from the germline V gene are MRHNA and SNTAGT. The V and J ends lost 8 bases and 0 bases respectively, with 8 bases between them. CDR3 bases: TGTGCCAGCGCCGAATTTAGCAATCAGCCCCAGCATTTT. Encoded protein: CASAEFSNQPQHF.

J is TRBJ1-2 and V is TRBV5-4; D remains ambiguous. V dropped 0 bases and J dropped 0 bases, with 9 bases sitting between them. CDR3 length: 15 residues. The germline gives CDR1 SGHNT, CDR2 YYREEE (reference sequence). CDR3 loop: CASSLARASNYGYTF. The CDR3 DNA is TGTGCCAGCAGCTTGGCAAGGGCTTCTAACTATGGCTACACCTTC.

The chain couples TRBV4-3 to TRBJ1-2; D uncertain. Trimming shortened V by 0 bases and J by 4 bases, and 27 bases separated the two germline ends. The CDR3 has 20 residues. Looked up from germline, CDR1 is LGHNA and CDR2 is YSLEER. CDR3 nucleotides: TGCGCCAGCAGCCAAGAGTTGTCTCTCGTTAGGACCTCCGACCTCTATGGCTACACCTTC. Its protein product is CASSQELSLVRTSDLYGYTF.

The V gene is TRBV11-2, the J gene TRBJ1-3; no reliable D call. Trimming took 3 bases from V and 0 from J, leaving 12 bases between them. Germline lookup yields CDR1 SGHAT and CDR2 FQNNGV. CDR3 length equals 16 residues. The CDR3: CASSFSSQGSGNTIYF. The CDR3 bases are TGTGCCAGCAGCTTCTCCTCCCAAGGCTCTGGAAACACCATATATTTT.

V and J are TRBV27 and TRBJ2-7; TRBD1 matches at 7 bases. Trimming cost V 5 bases and J 3 bases; bases outside gene matches: 7. CDR1 is MNHEY, CDR2 SMNVEV, per germline (reference sequence). The CDR3 has 14 amino acids. This chain's CDR3 is CASSTMTGYYEQYF. CDR3 in DNA: TGTGCCAGCAGTACCATGACAGGGTACTACGAGCAGTACTTC.

The chain carries TRBV5-1 and TRBJ2-1; 7 bases map to TRBD1. From germline, CDR1 is SGHRS and CDR2 YFSETQ. With 2 bases clipped from V and 10 bases from J, the junction kept 9 bases outside the gene matches. The CDR3 is 14 amino acids. The CDR3 DNA reads as TGCGCCAGCAGCTTACTAACAGGGGACGGGGAGCAGTTCTTC. Translating gives CASSLLTGDGEQFF.

The rearrangement uses TRBV27 and TRBJ2-3; D not resolved. Germline V gene lookup returns CDR1 MNHEY and CDR2 SMNVEV (reference sequence). The CDR3 has 13 residues. The V end lost 0 bases, the J end lost 7 bases, and 8 bases lay between the germline ends. CDR3 amino acids: CASSLSPFHTQYF. CDR3 bases: TGTGCCAGCAGTTTATCCCCCTTTCATACGCAGTATTTT.

In nucleotides, the CDR3 is TGCGCCAGCAGCGCTGGACAGCGTACTATGAACACTGAAGCTTTCTTT. Translation gives CASSAGQRTMNTEAFF. The chain combines TRBV5-1 with TRBJ1-1; perhaps TRBD1 as D (6 bases). Germline assignment: CDR1 SGHRS and CDR2 YFSETQ. V lost 4 bases to trimming and J lost 0 bases, with 16 bases between them. The CDR3 contains 16 residues.

V gene TRBV6-5 combines with J gene TRBJ1-5, with D hard to call. V was cut by 4 bases and J by 4 bases, with 5 bases left in between. The germline gives CDR1 MNHEY, CDR2 SVGAGI. There are 12 residues in the CDR3. CDR3 DNA sequence: TGTGCCAGCAGTTCCCCGAATCAGCCCCAGCATTTT. Amino acid sequence: CASSSPNQPQHF.

The J gene is TRBJ2-1, the V gene TRBV9, with D perhaps matching TRBD1 (5 bases). CDR1 SGDLS and CDR2 YYNGEE come from the germline V gene. V was pared by 3 bases and J by 12 bases, with 28 bases between. The CDR3 totals 17 residues. The CDR3 region is CASSARGNRQGRVGQFF. The CDR3 DNA sequence: TGTGCCAGCAGCGCCCGAGGAAATCGGCAGGGCCGGGTGGGGCAGTTCTTC. Supplemented by reference TRBV9 and TRBJ2-1, the full variable domain reads DSGVTQTPKHLITATGQRVTLRCSPRSGDLSVYWYQQSLDQGLQFLIQYYNGEERAKGNILERFSAQQFPDLHSELNLSSLELGDSALYFCASSARGNRQGRVGQFFGPGTRLTVL.

Notes on this clone: A read error may produce the germline difference seen at one junction end. The rearrangement links TRBV11-2 to TRBJ2-7; D is uncertain. Germline-derived CDR1 and CDR2 are SGHAT and FQNNGV. This CDR3 spans 11 amino acids. CDR3 in amino acids: CASSLDVTTHF. The CDR3, as DNA: TGTGCCAGCAGCTTAGACGTCACGACCCACTTC.

The chain couples TRBV2 to TRBJ1-4, with D possibly being TRBD1 (6 bases). Germline V gives CDR1 SNHLY, CDR2 FYNNEI. The CDR3 contains 13 residues. The V end was cut by 6 bases, the J end by 7 bases, with 12 bases between. The CDR3 is CASSVRGGEKLFF. CDR3 DNA sequence: TGTGCCAGCAGCGTCAGGGGCGGTGAAAAACTGTTTTTT.

V gene TRBV18 combines with J gene TRBJ1-5; the D is unclear. Germline CDR1 is KGHSH and CDR2 is LQKENI. The CDR3 has 14 residues. V dropped 3 bases and J dropped 6 bases, with 12 bases sitting between them. CDR3 region: CASSPPASRQPQHF. CDR3 coding DNA: TGTGCCAGCTCACCCCCGGCTAGCCGTCAGCCCCAGCATTTT.

The V call is TRBV7-2, the J call TRBJ1-5, with TRBD1 matching 8 bases. CDR1 and CDR2 from the germline V gene are SGHTA and FQGNSA. The CDR3 has 15 residues. Losses at the gene ends were 5 bases for V and 7 bases for J; bases not matched to a gene: 10. CDR3 loop: CASSRRTGLGQPQHF. The DNA for the CDR3 is TGTGCCAGCAGCAGGAGGACAGGGCTGGGGCAGCCCCAGCATTTT.

V usage is TRBV11-2 and J usage is TRBJ1-1, with no clear D. Germline assignment: CDR1 SGHAT and CDR2 FQNNGV. This CDR3 contains 13 residues. Trimming stripped 5 bases from V and 0 bases from J, with 7 bases between. CDR3 coding DNA: TGTGCCAGCAGCACGGACCTGAACACTGAAGCTTTCTTT. It translates to CASSTDLNTEAFF.

The table lists this clone with a count of one. This sequence joins TRBV29-1 and TRBJ2-3, with D unresolved. V lost 2 bases and J lost 4, with 4 bases in between. The CDR3 has 11 amino acids. Germline CDR1 reads SQVTM; CDR2 reads ANQGSEA. CDR3: CSVERADTQYF. The CDR3 nucleotides are TGCAGCGTTGAAAGGGCAGATACGCAGTATTTT.

The rearrangement joins TRBV19 to TRBJ1-3; 7 positions agree with TRBD1. This CDR3 spans 15 amino acids. Unmatched junction bases numbered 3, after V lost 3 bases and J lost 1 base. Germline CDR1 is LNHDA and CDR2 is SQIVND (reference sequence). CDR3 nucleotide sequence: TGTGCCAGTAGTATCGGCAGGGGGTCTGGAAACACCATATATTTT. It specifies CASSIGRGSGNTIYF.

V gene TRBV4-3 combines with J gene TRBJ2-3; possibly TRBD2 for D (6 bases). Germline V gene data show CDR1 as LGHNA and CDR2 as YSLEER. The V end was cut by 3 bases, the J end by 4 bases, with 11 bases between. This CDR3 contains 14 residues. The DNA for the CDR3 is TGCGCCAGCAGCCAGGGAGGACTATCAGATACGCAGTATTTT. Translation: CASSQGGLSDTQYF.

The genes are TRBV21-1 and TRBJ2-7. TRBV21-1 is a listed pseudogene. This CDR3 has 14 amino acids. CDR3 sequence reads: CASRKGASTYEQYF. The CDR3 nucleotides read TGTGCCAGCAGAAAAGGGGCTAGTACCTACGAGCAGTACTTC.

DNA for the CDR3: TGTGCCAGCAGCGATCCGGGACTGCTTAACTATGGCTACACCTTC. Amino acids: CASSDPGLLNYGYTF. The rearrangement links TRBV9 to TRBJ1-2; D might be TRBD1 (5 bases). Looked up from germline, CDR1 is SGDLS and CDR2 is YYNGEE. This CDR3 spans 15 amino acids. V was shortened by 3 bases and J by 1 base, with 13 bases between the two germline ends. Drawing the rest from reference TRBV9 and TRBJ1-2, the complete variable domain is DSGVTQTPKHLITATGQRVTLRCSPRSGDLSVYWYQQSLDQGLQFLIQYYNGEERAKGNILERFSAQQFPDLHSELNLSSLELGDSALYFCASSDPGLLNYGYTFGSGTRLTVV.

The chain combines TRBV2 with TRBJ1-6; TRBD1 might be the D (5 bases). The CDR3 loop spans 18 amino acids. Per germline, CDR1 SNHLY and CDR2 FYNNEI. The germline V and J ends were trimmed by 5 bases and 3 bases, with 20 bases remaining between them. In DNA form, the CDR3 reads TGTGCCAGCAGTACCCCCCCGACAGAGACCGGCTATAATTCACCCCTCCACTTT. It is translated as CASSTPPTETGYNSPLHF.

This sequence joins TRBV4-3 and TRBJ2-7; 8 nucleotides agree with TRBD2. Germline assignment: CDR1 LGHNA and CDR2 YSLEER. With V trimmed by 4 bases and J by 2 bases, 7 bases remained unmatched. The CDR3 runs to 15 residues. DNA for the CDR3: TGCGCCAGCAGCCGAAACGGGGGGGGTACCTACGAGCAGTACTTC. Translation: CASSRNGGGTYEQYF.

The chain uses TRBV18 and TRBJ1-2, with D uncertain. CDR3 length equals 15 residues. Germline V gene lookup returns CDR1 KGHSH and CDR2 LQKENI. V dropped 0 bases and J dropped 2 bases, with 10 bases sitting between them. CDR3 amino acids: CASSPPSSGNYGYTF. The CDR3 nucleotides are TGTGCCAGCTCACCACCATCATCAGGAAACTATGGCTACACCTTC.

The CDR3 sequence: CASSLGGAAYGYTF. The CDR3 coding sequence is TGTGCCAGCAGCTTAGGGGGGGCAGCTTATGGCTACACCTTC. This chain joins TRBV7-9 and TRBJ1-2, with D possibly TRBD1 on 6 matching bases. This CDR3 has 14 amino acids. Germline loops: CDR1 SEHNR, CDR2 FQNEAQ (reference sequence). Trimming took 1 base from V and 5 from J, leaving 11 bases between them.

The chain couples TRBV6-1 to TRBJ1-5; D gene unclear. Germline CDR1 is MNHNS and CDR2 is SASEGT. V lost 2 bases and J 6 bases, leaving 11 bases between the germline ends. There are 14 residues in the CDR3. CDR3 region: CASSERWGGQPQHF. The CDR3 DNA follows: TGTGCCAGCAGTGAAAGATGGGGAGGTCAGCCCCAGCATTTT.